The next 8 T cell receptor beta chains were all read from a single sample in a study of blood T cell repertoires in COVID-19. TCRdb keeps only in-frame clones here, not all; method: immunoSEQ multiplex PCR. Of approximately 500,000 clones listed, about 88% were seen once; the top ten hold 7.8%. Source material: peripheral blood. These receptors all come from a woman aged 45 to 65 with COVID-19, enrolled during active disease.

The chain has TRBV25-1 and TRBJ1-1, with D maybe TRBD1 (6 bases). Trimming cost V 2 bases and J 0 bases, with 13 bases left between them. CDR3 length: 16 amino acids. The V gene's germline CDR1 is MGHDK and CDR2 SYGVNS. DNA for the CDR3: TGTGCCAGCAGTGAAGGAGGCAGGGGAGTGAACACTGAAGCTTTCTTT. It translates to CASSEGGRGVNTEAFF. Based on the CDR3 plus reference TRBV25-1 and TRBJ1-1, the full variable domain is EADIYQTPRYLVIGTGKKITLECSQTMGHDKMYWYQQDPGMELHLIHYSYGVNSTEKGDLSSESTVSRIRTEHFPLTLESARPSHTSQYLCASSEGGRGVNTEAFFGQGTRLTVV.

The chain is built from TRBV24-1 and TRBJ2-1; D is possibly TRBD2 (5 bases). Germline CDR1 and CDR2: KGHDR and SFDVKD. Trimming took off 5 bases at V and 7 bases at J, with 14 bases between the two ends. The CDR3 runs 14 residues. In nucleotides, the CDR3 is TGTGCCACCAGTGCATCCAGCGGCTGGAATGAGCAGTTCTTC. It encodes CATSASSGWNEQFF.

The rearrangement joins TRBV28 to TRBJ2-7, with D unresolved. This CDR3 has 15 residues. The ends were cut back, 6 bases at V and 5 bases at J, with 20 bases in the middle. CDR1 MDHEN and CDR2 SYDVKM come from the germline V gene. This CDR3 reads CASRDLVSGFHEQYF. CDR3 DNA sequence: TGTGCCAGCAGGGATCTAGTATCGGGTTTCCACGAGCAGTACTTC.

The V and J genes are TRBV3-1 (or the pseudogene TRBV3-2) and TRBJ1-2; D is perhaps TRBD1 (6 bases). Between the trimmed V and J ends, which lost 4 bases and 8 bases, there was a span of 17 bases. CDR3 length equals 14 residues. Germline CDR1 is LGHDT and CDR2 is YNNKEL (reference sequence). The DNA of the CDR3 is TGTGCCAGCAGCCCGGCGGGGGGGGCGCGGGGCTACACCTTC. Protein sequence: CASSPAGGARGYTF.

The chain recombines TRBV3-1 (or the pseudogene TRBV3-2) with TRBJ1-2; 8 positions agree with TRBD1. The germline V gene encodes CDR1 LGHDT and CDR2 YNNKEL (reference sequence). CDR3 size: 12 residues. Trimming removed 9 bases from V and 5 bases from J; junction bases left unmatched: 5. CDR3 in DNA: TGTGCCAGTACGACAGGGGCGTATGGCTACACCTTC. Protein sequence: CASTTGAYGYTF.

This clone was seen once. The chain has TRBV29-1 and TRBJ2-5; D may be TRBD2 (6 bases). Germline V gene lookup returns CDR1 SQVTM and CDR2 ANQGSEA. The CDR3 runs to 14 residues. The ends were cut back, 6 bases at V and 5 bases at J, with 19 bases in the middle. CDR3 protein: CSVPREPNWETQYF. The CDR3 DNA reads TGCAGCGTCCCCCGGGAGCCTAATTGGGAGACCCAGTACTTC.

The J gene is TRBJ2-1, the V gene TRBV24-1; 13 nucleotides agree with TRBD2. CDR1 and CDR2 (germline): KGHDR, SFDVKD. With V trimmed by 10 bases and J by 7 bases, 12 bases remained unmatched. The CDR3 length is 16 residues. The CDR3 coding sequence is TGTGCCACGGGAGGACTAGCGGGGGCCCCTACGAATGAGCAGTTCTTC. Protein product: CATGGLAGAPTNEQFF.

V gene TRBV15 combines with J gene TRBJ1-6; 7 nucleotides agree with TRBD1. CDR1 and CDR2 (germline): LNHNV, YYDKDF (reference sequence). With 9 bases clipped from V and 6 bases from J, the junction kept 2 bases outside the gene matches. There are 12 residues in the CDR3. This CDR3 reads CATGQPNSPLHF. DNA for the CDR3: TGTGCCACGGGACAGCCTAATTCACCCCTCCACTTT.